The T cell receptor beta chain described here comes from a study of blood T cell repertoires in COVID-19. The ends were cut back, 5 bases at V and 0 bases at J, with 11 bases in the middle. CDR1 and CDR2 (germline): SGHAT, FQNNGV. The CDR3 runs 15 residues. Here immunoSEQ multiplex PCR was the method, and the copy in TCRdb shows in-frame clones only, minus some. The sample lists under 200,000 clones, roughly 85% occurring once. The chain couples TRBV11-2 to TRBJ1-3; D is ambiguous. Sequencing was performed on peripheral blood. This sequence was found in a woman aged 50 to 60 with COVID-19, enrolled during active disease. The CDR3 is CASSIYQSSGNTIYF. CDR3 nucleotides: TGTGCCAGCAGCATATACCAGTCCTCTGGAAACACCATATATTTT.